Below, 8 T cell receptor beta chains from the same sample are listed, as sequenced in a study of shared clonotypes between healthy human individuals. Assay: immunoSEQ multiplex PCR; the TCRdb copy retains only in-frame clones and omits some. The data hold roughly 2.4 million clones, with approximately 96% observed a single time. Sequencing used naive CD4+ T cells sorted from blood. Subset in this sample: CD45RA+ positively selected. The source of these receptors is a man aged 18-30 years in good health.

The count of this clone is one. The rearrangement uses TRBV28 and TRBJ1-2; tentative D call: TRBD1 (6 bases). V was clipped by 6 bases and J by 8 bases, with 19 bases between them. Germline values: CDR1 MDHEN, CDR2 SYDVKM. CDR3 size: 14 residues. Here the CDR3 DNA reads TGTGCCAGCAGCACCCCGGGGGACACGGGCGGCTACACCTTC. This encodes CASSTPGDTGGYTF.

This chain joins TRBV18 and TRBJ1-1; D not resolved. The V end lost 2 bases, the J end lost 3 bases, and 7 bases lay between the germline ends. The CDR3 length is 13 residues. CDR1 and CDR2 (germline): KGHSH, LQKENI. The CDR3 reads CASSPIEDTEAFF. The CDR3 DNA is TGTGCCAGCTCACCAATTGAGGACACTGAAGCTTTCTTT.

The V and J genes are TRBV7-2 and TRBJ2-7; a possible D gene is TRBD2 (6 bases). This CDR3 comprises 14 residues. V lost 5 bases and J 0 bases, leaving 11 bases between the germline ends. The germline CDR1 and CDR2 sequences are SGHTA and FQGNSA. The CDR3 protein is CASSLDYNSYEQYF. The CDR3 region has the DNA TGTGCCAGCAGCCTGGACTACAACTCCTACGAGCAGTACTTC. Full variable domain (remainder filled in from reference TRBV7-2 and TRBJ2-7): GAGVSQSPSNKVTEKGKDVELRCDPISGHTALYWYRQSLGQGLEFLIYFQGNSAPDKSGLPSDRFSAERTGGSVSTLTIQRTQQEDSAVYLCASSLDYNSYEQYFGPGTRLTVT.

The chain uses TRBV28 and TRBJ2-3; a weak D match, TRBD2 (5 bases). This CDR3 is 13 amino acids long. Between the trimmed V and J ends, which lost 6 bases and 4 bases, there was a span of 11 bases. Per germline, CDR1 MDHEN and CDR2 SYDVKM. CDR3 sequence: CASSTLVPDTQYF. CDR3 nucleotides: TGTGCCAGCAGCACACTAGTCCCAGATACGCAGTATTTT.

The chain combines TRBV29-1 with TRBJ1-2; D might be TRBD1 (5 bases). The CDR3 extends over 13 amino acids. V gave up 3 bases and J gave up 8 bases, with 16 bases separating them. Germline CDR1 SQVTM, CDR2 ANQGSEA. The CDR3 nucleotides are TGCAGCGTTGAGTACCTCGGCAGGGAAGGCTACACCTTC. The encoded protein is CSVEYLGREGYTF.

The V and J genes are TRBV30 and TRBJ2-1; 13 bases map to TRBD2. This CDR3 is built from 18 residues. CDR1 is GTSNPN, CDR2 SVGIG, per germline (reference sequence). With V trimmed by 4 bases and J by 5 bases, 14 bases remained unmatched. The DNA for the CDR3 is TGTGCCTGGAACAATATCCTAACTAGCGGGGGGGCCCACAATGAGCAGTTCTTC. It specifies CAWNNILTSGGAHNEQFF.

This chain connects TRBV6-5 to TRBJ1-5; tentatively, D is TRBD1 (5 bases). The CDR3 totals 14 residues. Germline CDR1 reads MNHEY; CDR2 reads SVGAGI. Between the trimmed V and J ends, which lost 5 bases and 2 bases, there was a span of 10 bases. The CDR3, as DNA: TGTGCCAGCAGTATCCGGGACGGCAATCAGCCCCAGCATTTT. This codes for CASSIRDGNQPQHF.

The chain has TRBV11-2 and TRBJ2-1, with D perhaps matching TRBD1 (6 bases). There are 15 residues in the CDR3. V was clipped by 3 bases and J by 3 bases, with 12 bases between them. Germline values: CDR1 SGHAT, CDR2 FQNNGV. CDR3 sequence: CASSFGTRSYNEQFF. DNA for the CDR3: TGTGCCAGCAGCTTCGGGACAAGAAGCTACAATGAGCAGTTCTTC.